The clone carrying this T cell receptor (beta chain) occurred many times. This record belongs to a study of patients and donors after allogeneic stem cell transplantation. TCRdb itself ran the RT-PCR reads through MiXCR, one entry per CDR3 protein. Of tens of thousands of distinct CDR3 sequences in the sample, over 6.5% were seen once. The source of this sequence is a human donor who was either an allogeneic HSCT recipient or a stem cell or donor lymphocyte infusion donor (not recorded which). It is not recorded whose cells these are; they may come from a transplant donor. The sequenced sample consisted of blood, either unsorted or a sorted T cell fraction (not recorded which).

Here the CDR3 DNA reads TGTGCCACCAGTGATTGGGAACGATTGGGGGGCAAGGAGACCCAGTACTTC. Translated: CATSDWERLGGKETQYF. This sequence joins TRBV24-1 and TRBJ2-5; perhaps D is TRBD1 or TRBD2 (6 bases each). V gave up 2 bases and J gave up 5 bases, with 20 bases separating them. Germline CDR1 is KGHDR and CDR2 is SFDVKD. This CDR3 comprises 17 residues.